This passage covers 12 T cell receptor beta chains from one sample sequenced in a study of cytomegalovirus exposure and HLA in healthy donors. The primer mix had 60 Vbeta and 13 Jbeta primers. TCRdb keeps only in-frame clones here, not all; method: immunoSEQ multiplex PCR. The data hold 60,000 to 70,000 clones, with around 68% observed a single time. Sequencing input: PBMCs. The receptors derive from a man aged 35-49 years in good health and CMV-seropositive.

The V and J genes are TRBV6-1 and TRBJ2-1; unclear D gene. V dropped 8 bases and J dropped 0 bases, with 11 bases sitting between them. Germline CDR1 reads MNHNS; CDR2 reads SASEGT. This CDR3 comprises 14 residues. The CDR3 loop is CASGGFSSYNEQFF. The CDR3 DNA reads TGTGCCAGCGGCGGTTTTAGCTCCTACAATGAGCAGTTCTTC.

The J gene is TRBJ2-5, the V gene TRBV10-3, with 11 bases matching TRBD1. Germline-derived CDR1 and CDR2 are ENHRY and SYGVKD. The CDR3 loop spans 15 amino acids. V gave up 11 bases and J gave up 2 bases; unmatched junction bases: 10. The CDR3 coding sequence is TGTGCCGCAACAACCGGGACAGGGGGTCAAGAGACCCAGTACTTC. Residues: CAATTGTGGQETQYF.

A single count supports this clone. The chain links TRBV4-2 to TRBJ2-1; 13 nucleotides match TRBD2. CDR3 size: 20 residues. Germline lookup yields CDR1 LGHNA and CDR2 YNFKEQ. Trimming removed 2 bases from V and 8 bases from J; junction bases left unmatched: 18. CDR3 nucleotide sequence: TGTGCCAGCAGCCAATTAGGACTAGCGGGAGTAAACGGGCAGTTGGATGAGCAGTTCTTC. This gives the protein CASSQLGLAGVNGQLDEQFF.

The gene calls are TRBV5-1 and TRBJ1-5, with 7 bases that match TRBD1. V lost 0 bases and J lost 4; bases outside the gene matches: 4. The germline CDR1 and CDR2 sequences are SGHRS and YFSETQ. The CDR3 runs to 15 residues. CDR3 DNA sequence: TGCGCCAGCAGCTTGGGGACAGGCCTAAATCAGCCCCAGCATTTT. This encodes CASSLGTGLNQPQHF.

There are a few counts of this clone. The J gene is TRBJ2-7, the V gene TRBV6-4; 8 bases fit TRBD1. This CDR3 comprises 15 residues. Germline V gene lookup returns CDR1 MRHNA and CDR2 SNTAGT. Trimming at V came to 4 bases and at J to 4 bases, leaving 9 bases not matched to a gene. This chain's CDR3 is CASSAQTGDPYEQYF. Written as DNA, the CDR3 is TGTGCCAGCAGTGCCCAGACAGGGGACCCATACGAGCAGTACTTC.

This clone was recorded once. The chain couples TRBV6-6 to TRBJ2-1; weak D call: TRBD1 (6 bases). Trimming removed 5 bases from V and 1 base from J, with 12 bases in between. The CDR3 loop spans 15 amino acids. Germline V gene data show CDR1 as MNHNY and CDR2 as SVGAGI (reference sequence). The CDR3 here is CASSTGQRSYNEQFF. CDR3 coding DNA: TGTGCCAGCAGTACCGGACAGCGATCCTACAATGAGCAGTTCTTC.

This chain uses TRBV7-9 with TRBJ1-2, with TRBD1 matching 9 bases. The CDR3 spans 15 residues. J lost 4 bases, V lost 4 bases, and 7 bases had no gene match. CDR1 is SEHNR and CDR2 is FQNEAQ in the germline V gene (reference sequence). The CDR3 here is CASSWGDRASYGYTF. CDR3 DNA: TGTGCCAGCAGCTGGGGGGACAGGGCATCCTATGGCTACACCTTC.

With regard to this clone: At the DNA level, this CDR3 is encoded by other sequences in the same sample as well. The chain recombines TRBV19 with TRBJ1-2; 7 nucleotides agree with TRBD1. CDR1 and CDR2 from the germline V gene are LNHDA and SQIVND (reference sequence). J gave up 7 bases and V 6 bases, and 8 bases lay outside the gene matches. The CDR3 is made up of 13 amino acids. CDR3 region: CASSPRQGSGYTF. CDR3 DNA: TGTGCCAGTAGCCCCAGACAGGGCTCTGGCTACACCTTC.

The rearrangement joins TRBV9 to TRBJ2-2; tentative D call: TRBD1 (6 bases). V was cut by 6 bases and J by 4 bases, with 13 bases left in between. CDR1 is SGDLS and CDR2 is YYNGEE in the germline V gene. CDR3 length: 14 residues. CDR3 sequence (DNA): TGTGCCAGCATGTGGGGGCCGGGCACCGGGGAGCTGTTTTTT. Residues: CASMWGPGTGELFF.

Only a few counts were recorded for this clone. The V call is TRBV29-1, the J call TRBJ2-7; no clear D gene. CDR1 is SQVTM and CDR2 is ANQGSEA in the germline V gene. CDR3 size: 13 residues. V was cut by 3 bases and J by 3 bases, with 12 bases left in between. The CDR3 sequence is CSVDGDGFYEQYF. The DNA for the CDR3 is TGCAGCGTTGACGGAGACGGCTTCTACGAGCAGTACTTC.

The genes are TRBV14 and TRBJ2-1; 14 positions agree with TRBD2. The junction had 2 bases not matched to a gene; V was cut back by 4 bases and J by 0 bases. Germline V lookup: CDR1 SGHDN, CDR2 FVKESK. The CDR3 has 17 residues. The CDR3 sequence is CASSLGTSGGSYNEQFF. The CDR3, as DNA: TGTGCCAGCAGCCTCGGGACTAGCGGGGGCTCCTACAATGAGCAGTTCTTC.

This chain links TRBV5-6 with TRBJ2-1; maybe TRBD1 (6 bases). The CDR3 is made up of 15 amino acids. The ends were cut back, 3 bases at V and 3 bases at J, with 13 bases in the middle. Germline V gene lookup returns CDR1 SGHDT and CDR2 YYEEEE. CDR3 DNA: TGTGCCAGCAGCTCCGGACAGATTCTCTACAATGAGCAGTTCTTC. Translation: CASSSGQILYNEQFF.